A selection of T cell receptor beta chains follows, all from one sample in a study of CD8 T cells in Susac syndrome. TCRdb reprocessed the immunoSEQ multiplex PCR reads via MiXCR and lists one record per CDR3 protein. The sample comprises under 300,000 distinct CDR3 sequences, around 96% of which are singletons, and approximately 0.1% rests with the top ten. Source material: CD4+ T cells from PBMCs. Every receptor here comes from a human donor with Susac syndrome. CDR3s include the opening cysteine and the closing phenylalanine or tryptophan. D genes are given only for firm matches. Clone size appears in some rows only: once, few, many, or a class for an expanded clone.

TRBV29-1	TRBJ1-1	-	-	CSVEENSYTEAFF	TGCAGCGTTGAAGAGAACAGCTACACTGAAGCTTTCTTT
TRBV24-1	TRBJ2-7	-	-	CATSDQNTEWYF	TGTGCCACCAGTGATCAAAACACCGAGTGGTACTTC
TRBV28	TRBJ2-4	-	once	CASSVAGLAKNIQYF	TGTGCCAGTTCCGTCGCGGGGCTAGCCAAAAACATTCAGTACTTC
TRBV18	TRBJ2-5	-	once	CASSPPGRYQETQYF	TGTGCCAGCTCACCACCGGGACGGTACCAAGAGACCCAGTACTTC
TRBV9	TRBJ2-2	TRBD2	-	CASSPQGTSGSGTGELFF	TGTGCCAGCAGCCCCCAAGGGACTAGCGGGAGTGGGACCGGGGAGCTGTTTTTT
TRBV28	TRBJ1-1	-	once	CASSFSSAGAGLEAFF	TGTGCCAGCAGTTTTAGCTCTGCCGGGGCCGGCTTAGAAGCTTTCTTT
TRBV29-1	TRBJ1-1	-	-	CSVDSANTEAFF	TGCAGCGTTGATTCCGCGAACACTGAAGCTTTCTTT
TRBV25-1	TRBJ2-6	-	few	CASSKNSGANVLTF	TGTGCCAGCAGTAAGAACTCTGGGGCCAACGTCCTGACTTTC
TRBV3-1	TRBJ2-1	-	-	CASSWGVYEQFF	TGTGCCAGCAGCTGGGGGGTCTATGAGCAGTTCTTC
TRBV3-1	TRBJ2-4	-	-	CASSKGGNIQYF	TGTGCCAGCAGCAAGGGAGGAAACATTCAGTACTTC
TRBV5-1	TRBJ1-1	-	-	CASSPYTANTEAFF	TGCGCCAGCAGCCCCTACACGGCGAACACTGAAGCTTTCTTT
TRBV29-1	TRBJ2-7	-	-	CSARSTFGYEQYF	TGCAGCGCGCGTTCTACATTCGGATACGAGCAGTACTTC
TRBV28	TRBJ2-1	-	-	CASSFGHSDEQFF	TGTGCCAGCAGTTTTGGACACAGCGATGAGCAGTTCTTC
TRBV20-1	TRBJ1-3	TRBD1	-	CSAATRDRSFSGNTIYF	TGCAGTGCTGCCACCCGGGACAGATCTTTCTCTGGAAACACCATATATTTT
TRBV29-1	TRBJ2-7	-	-	CSVSDGPGPYEQYF	TGCAGCGTGTCGGACGGGCCCGGGCCCTACGAGCAGTACTTC
TRBV30	TRBJ1-2	-	once	CAWSVQGIDGYTF	TGTGCCTGGAGTGTACAGGGTATTGATGGCTACACCTTC
TRBV11-2	TRBJ2-2	TRBD1	-	CASSLGGRGPFHTGELFF	TGTGCCAGCAGCTTAGGAGGCAGGGGGCCGTTTCACACCGGGGAGCTGTTTTTT
TRBV5-1	TRBJ2-1	-	-	CASTPVVAGAQGEQFF	TGCGCCAGCACCCCGGTGGTGGCGGGGGCCCAGGGTGAGCAGTTCTTC
TRBV9	TRBJ2-1	-	-	CASSVERETNEQFF	TGTGCCAGCAGCGTAGAAAGGGAAACCAATGAGCAGTTCTTC
TRBV29-1	TRBJ2-1	TRBD2	once	CSVAPRLAGRFDEQFF	TGCAGCGTTGCCCCTAGGTTAGCGGGCAGGTTCGATGAGCAGTTCTTC